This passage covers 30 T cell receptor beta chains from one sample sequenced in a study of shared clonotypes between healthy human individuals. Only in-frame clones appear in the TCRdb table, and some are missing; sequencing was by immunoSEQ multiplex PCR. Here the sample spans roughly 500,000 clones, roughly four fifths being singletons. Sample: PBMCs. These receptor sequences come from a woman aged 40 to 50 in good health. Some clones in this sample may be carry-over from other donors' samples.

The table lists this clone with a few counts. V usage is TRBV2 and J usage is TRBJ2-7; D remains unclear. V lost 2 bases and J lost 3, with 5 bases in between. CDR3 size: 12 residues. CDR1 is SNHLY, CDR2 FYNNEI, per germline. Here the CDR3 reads CASSEYLYEQYF. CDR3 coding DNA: TGTGCCAGCAGTGAATATCTCTACGAGCAGTACTTC. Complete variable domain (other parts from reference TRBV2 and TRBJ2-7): EPEVTQTPSHQVTQMGQEVILRCVPISNHLYFYWYRQILGQKVEFLVSFYNNEISEKSEIFDDQFSVERPDGSNFTLKIRSTKLEDSAMYFCASSEYLYEQYFGPGTRLTVT.

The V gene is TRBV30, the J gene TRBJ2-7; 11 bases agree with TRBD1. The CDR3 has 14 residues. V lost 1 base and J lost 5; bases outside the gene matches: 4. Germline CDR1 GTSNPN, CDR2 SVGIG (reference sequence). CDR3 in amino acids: CAWSAGTGGNEQYF. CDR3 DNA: TGTGCCTGGAGTGCCGGGACAGGGGGGAACGAGCAGTACTTC.

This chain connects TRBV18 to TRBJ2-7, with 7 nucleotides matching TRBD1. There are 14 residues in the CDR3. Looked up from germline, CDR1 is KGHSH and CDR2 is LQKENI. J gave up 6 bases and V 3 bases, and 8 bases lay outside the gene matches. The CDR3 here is CASSPGQDPGEQYF. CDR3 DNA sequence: TGTGCCAGCTCACCCGGACAGGATCCTGGCGAGCAGTACTTC. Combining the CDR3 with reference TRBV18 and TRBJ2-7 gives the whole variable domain NAGVMQNPRHLVRRRGQEARLRCSPMKGHSHVYWYRQLPEEGLKFMVYLQKENIIDESGMPKERFSAEFPKEGPSILRIQQVVRGDSAAYFCASSPGQDPGEQYFGPGTRLTVT.

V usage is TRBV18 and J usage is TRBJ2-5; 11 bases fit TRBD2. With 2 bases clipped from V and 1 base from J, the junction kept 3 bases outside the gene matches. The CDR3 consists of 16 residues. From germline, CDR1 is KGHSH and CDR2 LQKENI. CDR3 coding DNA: TGTGCCAGCTCACCATTTACTAGCGGGAGCCAAGAGACCCAGTACTTC. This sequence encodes CASSPFTSGSQETQYF. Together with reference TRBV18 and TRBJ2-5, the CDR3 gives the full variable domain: NAGVMQNPRHLVRRRGQEARLRCSPMKGHSHVYWYRQLPEEGLKFMVYLQKENIIDESGMPKERFSAEFPKEGPSILRIQQVVRGDSAAYFCASSPFTSGSQETQYFGPGTRLLVL.

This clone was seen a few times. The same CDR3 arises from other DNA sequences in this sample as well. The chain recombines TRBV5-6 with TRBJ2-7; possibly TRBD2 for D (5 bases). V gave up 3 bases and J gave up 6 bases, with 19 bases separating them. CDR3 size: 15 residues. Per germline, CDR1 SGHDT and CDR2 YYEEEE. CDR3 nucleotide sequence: TGTGCCAGCAGCTCCATCGGGATACTAGTTAGCGAGCAGTACTTC. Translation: CASSSIGILVSEQYF. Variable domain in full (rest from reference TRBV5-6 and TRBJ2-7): DAGVTQSPTHLIKTRGQQVTLRCSPKSGHDTVSWYQQALGQGPQFIFQYYEEEERQRGNFPDRFSGHQFPNYSSELNVNALLLGDSALYLCASSSIGILVSEQYFGPGTRLTVT.

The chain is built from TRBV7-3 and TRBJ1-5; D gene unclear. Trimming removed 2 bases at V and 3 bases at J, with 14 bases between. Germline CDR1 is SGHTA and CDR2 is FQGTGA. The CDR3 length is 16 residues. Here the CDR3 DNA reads TGTGCCAGCAGCTTAGGTGGAGGGCGGGACAATCAGCCCCAGCATTTT. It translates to CASSLGGGRDNQPQHF.

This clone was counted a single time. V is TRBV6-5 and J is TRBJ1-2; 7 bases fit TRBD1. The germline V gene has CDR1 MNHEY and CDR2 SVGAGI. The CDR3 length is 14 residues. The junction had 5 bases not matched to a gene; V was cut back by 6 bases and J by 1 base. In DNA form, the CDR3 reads TGTGCCAGCAGGCCCGGGACAGTTAACTATGGCTACACCTTC. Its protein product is CASRPGTVNYGYTF.

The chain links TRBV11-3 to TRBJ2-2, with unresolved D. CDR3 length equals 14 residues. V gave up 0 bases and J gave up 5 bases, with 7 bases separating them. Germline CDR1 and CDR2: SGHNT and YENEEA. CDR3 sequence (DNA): TGTGCCAGCAGCTTAGATCCACAGACCGGGGAGCTGTTTTTT. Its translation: CASSLDPQTGELFF.

The CDR3: CASSLLSGQFYNEQFF. The DNA for the CDR3 is TGCGCCAGCAGCTTACTTAGCGGTCAGTTCTACAATGAGCAGTTCTTC. The rearrangement joins TRBV5-1 to TRBJ2-1; the D gene is possibly TRBD2 (6 bases). The CDR3 covers 16 residues. From germline, CDR1 is SGHRS and CDR2 YFSETQ. The ends were cut back, 2 bases at V and 3 bases at J, with 15 bases in the middle.

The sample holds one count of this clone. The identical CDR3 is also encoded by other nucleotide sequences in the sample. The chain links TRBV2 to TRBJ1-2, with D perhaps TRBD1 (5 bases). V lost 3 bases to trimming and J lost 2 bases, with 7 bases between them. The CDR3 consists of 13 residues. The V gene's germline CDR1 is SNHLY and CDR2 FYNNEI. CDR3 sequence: CASSEQGNYGYTF. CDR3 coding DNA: TGTGCCAGCAGTGAGCAGGGCAACTATGGCTACACCTTC.

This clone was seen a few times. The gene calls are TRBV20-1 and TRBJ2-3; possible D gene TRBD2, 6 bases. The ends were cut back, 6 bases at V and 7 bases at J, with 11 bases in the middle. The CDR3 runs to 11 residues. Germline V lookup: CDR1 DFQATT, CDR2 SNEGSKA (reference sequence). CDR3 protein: CSAGDSYTQYF. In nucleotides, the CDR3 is TGCAGTGCAGGGGACTCGTATACGCAGTATTTT.

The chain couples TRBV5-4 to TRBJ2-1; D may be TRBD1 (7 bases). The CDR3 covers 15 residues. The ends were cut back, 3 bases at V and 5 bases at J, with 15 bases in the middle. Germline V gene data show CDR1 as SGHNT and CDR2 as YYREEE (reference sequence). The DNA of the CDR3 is TGTGCCAGCAGCTCCTCATCCAGGGGGGACAATGAGCAGTTCTTC. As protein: CASSSSSRGDNEQFF.

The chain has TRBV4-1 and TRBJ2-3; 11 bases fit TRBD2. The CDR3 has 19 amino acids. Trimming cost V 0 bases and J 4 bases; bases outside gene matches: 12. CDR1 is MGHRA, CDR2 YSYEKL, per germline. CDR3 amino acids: CASSQEIVALAGGPDTQYF. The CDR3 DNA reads TGCGCCAGCAGCCAAGAAATAGTAGCGCTAGCGGGAGGACCAGATACGCAGTATTTT.

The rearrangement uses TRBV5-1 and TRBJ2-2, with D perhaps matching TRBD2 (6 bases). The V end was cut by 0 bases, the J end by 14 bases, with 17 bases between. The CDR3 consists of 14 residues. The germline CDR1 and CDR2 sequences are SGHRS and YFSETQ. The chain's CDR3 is CASSLAEGGGTLFF. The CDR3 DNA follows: TGCGCCAGCAGCTTGGCCGAGGGTGGAGGGACCCTGTTTTTT.

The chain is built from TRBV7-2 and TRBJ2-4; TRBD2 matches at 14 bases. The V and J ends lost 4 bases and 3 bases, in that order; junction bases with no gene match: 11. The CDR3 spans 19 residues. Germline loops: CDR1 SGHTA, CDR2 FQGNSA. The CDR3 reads CASSSLTSGRAGSKNIQYF. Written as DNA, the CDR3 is TGTGCCAGCAGCTCCTTGACTAGCGGGAGGGCTGGTAGCAAAAACATTCAGTACTTC.

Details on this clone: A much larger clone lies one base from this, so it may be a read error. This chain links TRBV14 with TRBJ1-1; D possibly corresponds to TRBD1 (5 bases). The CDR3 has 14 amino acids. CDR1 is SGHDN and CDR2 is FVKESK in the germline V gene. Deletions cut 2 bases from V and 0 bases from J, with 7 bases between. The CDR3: CASSQQGMNTEAFF. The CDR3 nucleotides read TGTGCCAGCAGCCAACAGGGCATGAACACTGAAGCTTTCTTT.

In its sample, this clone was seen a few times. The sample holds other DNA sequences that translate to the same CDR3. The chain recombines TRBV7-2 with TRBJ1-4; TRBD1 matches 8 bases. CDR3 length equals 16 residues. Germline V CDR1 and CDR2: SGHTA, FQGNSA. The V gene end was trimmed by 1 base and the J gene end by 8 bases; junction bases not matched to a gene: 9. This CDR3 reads CASSLGSTGGWEKLFF. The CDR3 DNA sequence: TGTGCCAGCAGCTTAGGATCAACAGGGGGATGGGAAAAACTGTTTTTT. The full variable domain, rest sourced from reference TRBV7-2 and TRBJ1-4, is GAGVSQSPSNKVTEKGKDVELRCDPISGHTALYWYRQSLGQGLEFLIYFQGNSAPDKSGLPSDRFSAERTGGSVSTLTIQRTQQEDSAVYLCASSLGSTGGWEKLFFGSGTQLSVL.

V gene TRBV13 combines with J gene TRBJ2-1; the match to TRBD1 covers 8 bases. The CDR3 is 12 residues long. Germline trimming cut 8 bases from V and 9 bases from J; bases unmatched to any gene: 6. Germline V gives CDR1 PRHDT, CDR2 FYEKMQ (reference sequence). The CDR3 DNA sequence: TGTGCCAGCGGCAGGGGGCGCCGTGAGCAGTTCTTC. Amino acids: CASGRGRREQFF.

The DNA of the CDR3 is TGTGCCAGCAGCTTATCGTATGGCGGGAGGGCCGAAGAGACCCAGTACTTC. It yields the protein CASSLSYGGRAEETQYF. V and J are TRBV11-2 and TRBJ2-5; 9 nucleotides align to TRBD2. Germline CDR1 and CDR2: SGHAT and FQNNGV. CDR3 length: 17 amino acids. V shed 2 bases, J shed 3 bases, and the junction held 10 bases outside the gene matches.

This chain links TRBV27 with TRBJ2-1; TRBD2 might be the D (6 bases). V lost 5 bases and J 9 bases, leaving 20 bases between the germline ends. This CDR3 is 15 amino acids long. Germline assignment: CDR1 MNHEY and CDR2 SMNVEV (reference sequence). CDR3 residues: CASSPQTSFHAEQFF. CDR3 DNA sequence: TGTGCCAGCAGTCCCCAAACTAGCTTTCATGCTGAGCAGTTCTTC.

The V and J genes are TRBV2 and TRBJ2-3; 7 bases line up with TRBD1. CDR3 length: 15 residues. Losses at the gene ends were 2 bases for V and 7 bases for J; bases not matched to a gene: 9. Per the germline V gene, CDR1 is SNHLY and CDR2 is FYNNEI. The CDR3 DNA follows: TGTGCCAGCAGTGAAAGAGGGGGCGCGGTCCATACGCAGTATTTT. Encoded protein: CASSERGGAVHTQYF.

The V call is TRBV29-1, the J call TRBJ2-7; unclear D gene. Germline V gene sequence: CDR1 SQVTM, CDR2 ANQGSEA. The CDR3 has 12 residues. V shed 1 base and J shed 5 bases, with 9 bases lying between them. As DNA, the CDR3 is TGCAGCGTTGAAGGTCAGGTCGACGAGCAGTACTTC. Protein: CSVEGQVDEQYF.

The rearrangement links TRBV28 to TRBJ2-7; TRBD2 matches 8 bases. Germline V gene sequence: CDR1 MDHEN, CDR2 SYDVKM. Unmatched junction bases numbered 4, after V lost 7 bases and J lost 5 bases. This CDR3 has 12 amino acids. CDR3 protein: CASKLAANEQYF. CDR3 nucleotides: TGTGCCAGCAAACTAGCGGCTAACGAGCAGTACTTC.

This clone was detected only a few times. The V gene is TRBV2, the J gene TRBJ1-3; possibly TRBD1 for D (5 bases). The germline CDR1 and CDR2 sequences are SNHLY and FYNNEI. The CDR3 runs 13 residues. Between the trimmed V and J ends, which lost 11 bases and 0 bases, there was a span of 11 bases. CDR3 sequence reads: CASLRGSGNTIYF. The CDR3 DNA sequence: TGTGCCTCCTTAAGGGGCTCTGGAAACACCATATATTTT.

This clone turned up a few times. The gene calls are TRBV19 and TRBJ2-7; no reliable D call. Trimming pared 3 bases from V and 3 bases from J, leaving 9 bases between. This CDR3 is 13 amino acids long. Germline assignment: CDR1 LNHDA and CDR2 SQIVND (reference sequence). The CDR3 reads CASSIGVVYEQYF. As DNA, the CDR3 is TGTGCCAGTAGTATTGGAGTCGTCTACGAGCAGTACTTC.

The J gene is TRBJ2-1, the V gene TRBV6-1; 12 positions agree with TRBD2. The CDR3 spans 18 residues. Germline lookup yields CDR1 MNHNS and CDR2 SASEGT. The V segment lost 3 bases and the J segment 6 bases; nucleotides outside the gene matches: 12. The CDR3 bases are TGTGCCAGCAGTGAGATGCTAGCGGGAGGGCCGTTGCTCAATGAGCAGTTCTTC. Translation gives CASSEMLAGGPLLNEQFF.

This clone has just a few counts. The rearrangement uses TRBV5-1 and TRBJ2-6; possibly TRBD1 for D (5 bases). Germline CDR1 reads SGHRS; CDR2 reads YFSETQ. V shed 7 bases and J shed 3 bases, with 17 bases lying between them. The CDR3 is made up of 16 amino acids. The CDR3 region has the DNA TGCGCCAGCGGGCAGGGAAGCACTCTTGGGGCCAACGTCCTGACTTTC. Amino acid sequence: CASGQGSTLGANVLTF.

CDR3 in amino acids: CASSEYRHYGYTF. The CDR3 nucleotides read TGTGCCAGCAGTGAATATCGGCACTATGGCTACACCTTC. This sequence joins TRBV25-1 and TRBJ1-2; D remains ambiguous. Germline V gene sequence: CDR1 MGHDK, CDR2 SYGVNS. CDR3 length equals 13 residues. V was shortened by 0 bases and J by 3 bases, with 5 bases between the two germline ends.

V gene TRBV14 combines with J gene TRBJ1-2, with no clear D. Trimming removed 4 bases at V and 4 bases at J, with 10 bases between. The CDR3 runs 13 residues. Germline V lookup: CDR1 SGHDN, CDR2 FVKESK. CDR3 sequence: CASSPTVTYGYTF. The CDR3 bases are TGTGCCAGCAGCCCGACGGTGACCTATGGCTACACCTTC.

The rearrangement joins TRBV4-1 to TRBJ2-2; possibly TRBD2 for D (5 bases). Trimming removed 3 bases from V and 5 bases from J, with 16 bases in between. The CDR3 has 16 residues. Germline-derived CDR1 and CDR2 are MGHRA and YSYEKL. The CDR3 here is CASSHSRLAETGELFF. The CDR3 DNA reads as TGCGCCAGCAGCCATTCTAGGCTAGCCGAAACCGGGGAGCTGTTTTTT.